The T cell receptor (beta chain) under discussion was sequenced for a study of identical twins. Unique molecular identifiers were present on the cDNA, and a universal primer site came from template switching. TCRdb reprocessed the 5' RACE reads with MiXCR, giving one entry per CDR3 protein. The repertoire holds hundreds of thousands of distinct CDR3 sequences, 6.1% seen once, with about 2% in the top ten. This CDR3 is built from 9 residues. The V and J ends lost 6 bases and 3 bases respectively, with 1 base between them. In germline, CDR1 is SQVTM, CDR2 ANQGSEA. No donor was unhealthy or non-Caucasian. This clonotype was recorded at least ten times. Antigen unknown. Findings of the study overall: Models underestimated how often monozygotic twins shared out-of-frame TCR alpha. Interpretation of the results relied on cross-sectional statistical analysis and not on following the same donors.

Sequences were obtained from naive T cells sorted from blood. This chain links TRBV29-1 with TRBJ2-3; D is unresolved. The source is a young man in good health. The CDR3 here is CSVTDTQYF. CDR3 in DNA: TGCAGCGTGACAGATACGCAGTATTTT.